Shown below are 6 T cell receptor beta chains from a single sample sequenced in a study of shared clonotypes between healthy human individuals. The method was immunoSEQ multiplex PCR; TCRdb's version includes in-frame clones alone and lacks a portion of them. The sample gives roughly 500,000 clones, roughly 95% of which show up once; about 0.067% is in the top ten. The sequenced material came from naive CD4+ T cells sorted from blood. As to subset: CD45RA+ positively selected. The receptors come from a woman in her 30s in good health.

This clone was detected once. The chain couples TRBV19 to TRBJ1-1; D gene unclear. Between the trimmed V and J ends, which lost 8 bases and 3 bases, there was a span of 28 bases. This CDR3 has 18 amino acids. Germline CDR1 reads LNHDA; CDR2 reads SQIVND (reference sequence). The CDR3 bases are TGTGCCAGTCAGAGCCGGTACCGGGTCCTCCAACCGGACACTGAAGCTTTCTTT. Encoded protein: CASQSRYRVLQPDTEAFF.

This clone was observed a handful of times. The CDR3, as DNA: TGTGCCAGCAGTTTACTCATGGACAGCTACGAGCAGTACTTC. As protein: CASSLLMDSYEQYF. The chain has TRBV2 and TRBJ2-7; D is perhaps TRBD1 (6 bases). V lost 5 bases to trimming and J lost 3 bases, with 14 bases between them. The CDR3 totals 14 residues. CDR1 and CDR2 (germline): SNHLY, FYNNEI.

The rearrangement uses TRBV1 and TRBJ2-7; TRBD2, as called in the table, went unchecked against the DNA. TRBV1 is described as a pseudogene. CDR3 length: 13 residues. CDR3 nucleotides: TGCACCAGCAGCCAAGATAAGGGGCCTAGCGGGAACTTC. Its protein product is CTSSQDKGPSGNF.

The CDR3 sequence: CASSLGRLNQPQHF. The DNA for the CDR3 is TGTGCCAGCAGTTTAGGACGGCTCAATCAGCCCCAGCATTTT. The chain has TRBV28 and TRBJ1-5; D unclear. CDR1 is MDHEN and CDR2 is SYDVKM in the germline V gene. This CDR3 has 14 residues. V gave up 2 bases and J gave up 3 bases, with 8 bases separating them.

This chain links TRBV5-1 with TRBJ1-1, with a possible D match to TRBD1 (5 bases). This CDR3 comprises 14 residues. Trimming removed 4 bases from V and 5 bases from J, with 15 bases in between. CDR1 is SGHRS, CDR2 YFSETQ, per germline. CDR3 sequence reads: CASSLTGEGTEAFF. CDR3 bases: TGCGCCAGCAGCCTCACGGGGGAGGGGACTGAAGCTTTCTTT.

The V and J genes are TRBV18 and TRBJ2-1; TRBD2 agrees at 13 bases. CDR3 length: 19 residues. Unmatched junction bases numbered 9, after V lost 3 bases and J lost 1 base. CDR1 is KGHSH and CDR2 is LQKENI in the germline V gene. CDR3 in amino acids: CASSPNGLAGAVSYNEQFF. The CDR3 DNA sequence: TGTGCCAGCTCACCTAACGGACTAGCGGGAGCAGTATCCTACAATGAGCAGTTCTTC.